This T cell receptor beta chain was documented in a study of blood T cells in healthy people across ages. General study points: Long-lived donors exceeded aged donors in naive CD4+ cells and diversity.

The germline V gene encodes CDR1 DFQATT and CDR2 SNEGSKA (reference sequence). The V and J ends lost 2 bases and 1 base, in that order; junction bases with no gene match: 2. The CDR3 runs to 14 residues. A J-beta primer mix and a sample-barcoded 5' primer were used in a second PCR of about 7 to 12 cycles. From the 5' RACE reads, TCRdb called clonotypes with MiXCR, one entry per CDR3 protein. This table has about 680,000 distinct CDR3 sequences, around 48% appearing once. The sample holds a few counts of this clonotype. What it binds is unknown. Sequenced material: blood. This sequence joins TRBV20-1 and TRBJ2-7; the match to TRBD1 covers 10 bases. This receptor was taken from a woman aged 60-75 years in good health. The CDR3 region has the DNA TGCAGTGCTAGACCGGGACAGGGGTCCTACGAGCAGTACTTC. Translated, it gives CSARPGQGSYEQYF.